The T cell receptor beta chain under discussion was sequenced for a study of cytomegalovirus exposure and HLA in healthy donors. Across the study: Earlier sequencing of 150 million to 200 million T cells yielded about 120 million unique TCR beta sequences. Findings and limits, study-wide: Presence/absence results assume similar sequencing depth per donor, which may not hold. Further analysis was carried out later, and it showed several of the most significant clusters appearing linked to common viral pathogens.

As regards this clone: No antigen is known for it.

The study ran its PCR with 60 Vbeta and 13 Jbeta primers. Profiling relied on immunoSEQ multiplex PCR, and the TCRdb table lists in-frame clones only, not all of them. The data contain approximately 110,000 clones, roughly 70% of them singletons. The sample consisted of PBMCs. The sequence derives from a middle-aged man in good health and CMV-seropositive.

The CDR3 nucleotides are TGTGCCAGCAACGGGGGGGCGCGTGGAAACACCATATATTTT. This encodes CASNGGARGNTIYF. The rearrangement links TRBV6-1 to TRBJ1-3; tentative D call: TRBD1 (6 bases). Germline V lookup: CDR1 MNHNS, CDR2 SASEGT. The CDR3 is 14 residues long. V gave up 7 bases and J gave up 3 bases, with 13 bases separating them.